This note documents a single T cell receptor (beta chain) sequence. After extraction with the RNeasy kit, roughly 0.5 to 1 ug of the RNA was reverse transcribed using random hexamers. MiXCR, applied by TCRdb to the immunoSEQ multiplex PCR reads, yields one record per CDR3 protein. The sample consists of more than 150,000 distinct CDR3 sequences, almost 96% of them appearing once. This specimen comes from a study of CD8 T cells in Susac syndrome. CD8+ and CD4+ T cells from blood underwent TCR beta sequencing. Between the trimmed V and J ends, which lost 6 bases and 2 bases, there was a span of 18 bases. The CDR3 totals 16 residues. CDR1 and CDR2 (germline): SNHLY, FYNNEI.

The V call is TRBV2, the J call TRBJ2-3; D may be TRBD1 or TRBD2 (6 bases each). The TCR originated in a human donor with Susac syndrome. The specimen was CD4+ T cells from PBMCs. The CDR3 loop reads CASSPRWGADTDTQYF. The CDR3 bases are TGTGCCAGCAGCCCAAGGTGGGGGGCCGACACAGATACGCAGTATTTT.